Below, 2 T cell receptor beta chains from the same sample are listed, as sequenced in a study of T cell responses to AZD1222 COVID-19 vaccine. TCRdb's copy holds only in-frame clones and misses some; the assay was immunoSEQ multiplex PCR. The sample lists 100,000 to 150,000 clones, approximately 89% occurring once. Sample: peripheral blood, taken on day 0 of AZD1222 vaccination. These receptors originate from an adult in good health.

This chain uses TRBV9 with TRBJ1-1, with TRBD1 matching 9 bases. This CDR3 is 15 amino acids long. The germline CDR1 and CDR2 sequences are SGDLS and YYNGEE. V dropped 4 bases and J dropped 5; count of bases not matched to a gene: 9. The CDR3 loop reads CASSPGTGYMTEAFF. CDR3 in DNA: TGTGCCAGCAGCCCGGGGACAGGGTACATGACTGAAGCTTTCTTT.

The rearrangement joins TRBV30 to TRBJ1-4, with D unresolved. The germline gives CDR1 GTSNPN, CDR2 SVGIG (reference sequence). Trimming cost V 4 bases and J 5 bases, with 14 bases left between them. CDR3 length: 14 amino acids. The CDR3 loop is CAWTPRGGNEKLFF. CDR3 sequence (DNA): TGTGCCTGGACACCCCGGGGAGGGAATGAAAAACTGTTTTTT. Variable domain in full (rest from reference TRBV30 and TRBJ1-4): SQTIHQWPATLVQPVGSPLSLECTVEGTSNPNLYWYRQAAGRGLQLLFYSVGIGQISSEVPQNLSASRPQDRQFILSSKKLLLSDSGFYLCAWTPRGGNEKLFFGSGTQLSVL.